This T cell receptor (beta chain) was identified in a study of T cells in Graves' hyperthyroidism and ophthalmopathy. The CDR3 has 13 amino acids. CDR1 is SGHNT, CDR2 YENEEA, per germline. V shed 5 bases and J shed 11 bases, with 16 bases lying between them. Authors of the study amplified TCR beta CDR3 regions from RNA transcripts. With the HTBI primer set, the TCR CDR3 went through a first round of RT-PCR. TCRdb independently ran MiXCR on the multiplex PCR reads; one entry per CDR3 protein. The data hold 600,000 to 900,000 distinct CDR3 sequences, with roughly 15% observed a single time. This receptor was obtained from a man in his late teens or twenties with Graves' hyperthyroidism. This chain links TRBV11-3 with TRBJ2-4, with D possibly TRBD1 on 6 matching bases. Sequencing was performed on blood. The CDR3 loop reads CASSPRQDKVQYF. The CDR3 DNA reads TGTGCCAGCAGCCCTCGACAGGATAAGGTTCAGTACTTC.